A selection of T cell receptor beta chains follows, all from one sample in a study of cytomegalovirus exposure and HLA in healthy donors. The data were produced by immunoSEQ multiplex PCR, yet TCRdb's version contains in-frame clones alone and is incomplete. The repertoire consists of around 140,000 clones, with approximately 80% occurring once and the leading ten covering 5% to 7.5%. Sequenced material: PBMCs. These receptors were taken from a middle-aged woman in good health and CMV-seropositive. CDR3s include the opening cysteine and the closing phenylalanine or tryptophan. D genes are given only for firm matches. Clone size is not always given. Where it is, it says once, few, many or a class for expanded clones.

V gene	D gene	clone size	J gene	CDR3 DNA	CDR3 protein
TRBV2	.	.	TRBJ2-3	TGTGCCAGCAGTGTGGAGAGGGCCGGCACAGATACGCAGTATTTT	CASSVERAGTDTQYF
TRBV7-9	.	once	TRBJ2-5	TGTGCCAGCACCCAGGCGGAGACCCAGTACTTC	CASTQAETQYF
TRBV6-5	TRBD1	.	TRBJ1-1	TGTGCCAGCAGTTACGGACAGGGAGGTACTGAAGCTTTCTTT	CASSYGQGGTEAFF
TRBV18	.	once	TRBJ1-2	TGTGCCAGCTCACCGAACGACTCTCATGGCTACACCTTC	CASSPNDSHGYTF
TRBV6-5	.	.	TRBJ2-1	TGTGCCAGCAGGCGACTAGTAGGGTACAATGAGCAGTTCTTC	CASRRLVGYNEQFF
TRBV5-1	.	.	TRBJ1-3	TGCGCCAGCAGCTTGGGGCAGGGGCTCTTCTCTGGAAACACCATATATTTT	CASSLGQGLFSGNTIYF
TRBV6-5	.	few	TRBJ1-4	TGTGCCAGCATGCGGAAGAATGAAAAACTGTTTTTT	CASMRKNEKLFF
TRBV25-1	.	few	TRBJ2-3	TGTGCCAGCAGTTCTCTTAGGAGGGTCACAGATACGCAGTATTTT	CASSSLRRVTDTQYF
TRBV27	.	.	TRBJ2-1	TGTGCCAGCAGTTTCGCGGGTGATGAGCAGTTCTTC	CASSFAGDEQFF
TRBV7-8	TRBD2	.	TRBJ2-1	TGTGCCAGCAGCTTAGCCCAGGAGCTAGCGGGGACCCTTTACAATGAGCAGTTCTTC	CASSLAQELAGTLYNEQFF
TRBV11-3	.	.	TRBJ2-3	TGTGCCAGCAGCCAGGGGCGGGTCACAGATACGCAGTATTTT	CASSQGRVTDTQYF
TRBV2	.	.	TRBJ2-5	TGTGCCAGCAGTGACAGGGGCCGGGAGACCCAGTACTTC	CASSDRGRETQYF
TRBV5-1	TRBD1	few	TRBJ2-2	TGCGCCAGCAGCTATCGGACAGGGGTCACCGGGGAGCTGTTTTTT	CASSYRTGVTGELFF
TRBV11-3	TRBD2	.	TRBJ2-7	TGTGCCAGCAGCCCCGGGGGGGGCAGTTCCTACGAGCAGTACTTC	CASSPGGGSSYEQYF
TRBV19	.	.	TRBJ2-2	TGTGCCAGTAGTTCTTTAACCGGGGAGCTGTTTTTT	CASSSLTGELFF
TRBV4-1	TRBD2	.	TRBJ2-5	TGCGCCAGCAGCCCTTCACTAGCGGGAGGGCAAGAGACCCAGTACTTC	CASSPSLAGGQETQYF
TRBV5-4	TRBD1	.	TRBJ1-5	TGTGCCAGCAGCAGGGACAGGGACCAGCCCCAGCATTTT	CASSRDRDQPQHF
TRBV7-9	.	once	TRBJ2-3	TGTGCCAGCAGCACTCCTCTTAGCACAGATACGCAGTATTTT	CASSTPLSTDTQYF
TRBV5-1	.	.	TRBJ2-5	TGCGCCAGCAGCTTGGGAAGCCCCACTAGGGGGTGGGAGACCCAGTACTTC	CASSLGSPTRGWETQYF
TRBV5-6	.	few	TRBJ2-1	TGTGCCAGCAGCCGCGACAGAGGCTCCTACAATGAGCAGTTCTTC	CASSRDRGSYNEQFF
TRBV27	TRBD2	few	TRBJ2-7	TGTGCCAGCAGTTTGTCCAGCGGGAGAACAGGGCAGTACTTC	CASSLSSGRTGQYF
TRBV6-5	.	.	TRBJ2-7	TGTGCCAGCAGTTACGCGGGAACCCGCCTCGAGCAGTACTTC	CASSYAGTRLEQYF
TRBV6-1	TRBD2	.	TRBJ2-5	TGTGCCAGTTGGACTAGCGGGAGGGGAGAGACCCAGTACTTC	CASWTSGRGETQYF
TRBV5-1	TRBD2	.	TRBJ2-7	TGCGCCAGCAGCTCATCCGGACGACTAGCGGGAAATCCGACCTACGAGCAGTACTTC	CASSSSGRLAGNPTYEQYF
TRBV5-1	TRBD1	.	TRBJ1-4	TGCGCCAGCAGCCCCGGGACAGAGAATGAAAAACTGTTTTTT	CASSPGTENEKLFF
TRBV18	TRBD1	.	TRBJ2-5	TGTGCCAGCTCACCGCTTCAGGGGGCGACGGACGAGACCCAGTACTTC	CASSPLQGATDETQYF
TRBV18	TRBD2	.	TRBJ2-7	TGTGCCAGCTCACCGGGACTAGCGGGAAAGTACGAGCAGTACTTC	CASSPGLAGKYEQYF
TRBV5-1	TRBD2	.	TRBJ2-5	TGCGCCAGCAGCACCCTAGCGGGAGGACCTGAGACCCAGTACTTC	CASSTLAGGPETQYF
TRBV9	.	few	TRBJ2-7	TGTGCCAGCGGGACTGCGGGGGAGCAGTACTTC	CASGTAGEQYF
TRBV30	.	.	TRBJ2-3	TGTGCCTGGAGTACGCTAGTCGGCCATACGCAGTATTTT	CAWSTLVGHTQYF
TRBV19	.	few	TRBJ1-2	TGTGCCAGTAGTAGGGGCCGAGGCTACACCTTC	CASSRGRGYTF
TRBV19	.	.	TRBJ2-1	TGTGCCAGTAGTGCCGGGACATCGAACAATGAGCAGTTCTTC	CASSAGTSNNEQFF
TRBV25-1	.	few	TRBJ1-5	TGTGCCAGCAGCCCAGACAGGCTCAATCAGCCCCAGCATTTT	CASSPDRLNQPQHF
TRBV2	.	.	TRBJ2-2	TGTGCCAGCAGTAGAAGCACTAGCAACGGGGAGCTGTTTTTT	CASSRSTSNGELFF
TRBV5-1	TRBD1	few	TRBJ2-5	TGCGCCAGCAGCCTGACAGGGGAGATGGAGACCCAGTACTTC	CASSLTGEMETQYF
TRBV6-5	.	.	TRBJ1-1	TGTGCCAGCAGTGAGCGCAGGAACACTGAAGCTTTCTTT	CASSERRNTEAFF
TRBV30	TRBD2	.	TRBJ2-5	TGTGCCTGGAGTTCTAGCGGGAGTAGGGAGACCCAGTACTTC	CAWSSSGSRETQYF
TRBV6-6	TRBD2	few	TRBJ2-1	TGTGCCAGCAGCCGGGGACTAGCTGCTGAGCAGTTCTTC	CASSRGLAAEQFF
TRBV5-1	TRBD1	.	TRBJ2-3	TGCGCCAGCAGGTGGACAGGGGAAGATACGCAGTATTTT	CASRWTGEDTQYF
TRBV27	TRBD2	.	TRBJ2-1	TGTGCCAGCAGTAGACTAGCGGCCTACAATGAGCAGTTCTTC	CASSRLAAYNEQFF
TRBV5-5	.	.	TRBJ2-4	TGTGCCAGCAGCTTGGACCCCCAGGGTGGAGGACAGCTATACTTC	CASSLDPQGGGQLYF
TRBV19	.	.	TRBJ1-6	TGTGCCAGTCGCATCCGGCACAGCGGGGGCAATTCACCCCTCCACTTT	CASRIRHSGGNSPLHF